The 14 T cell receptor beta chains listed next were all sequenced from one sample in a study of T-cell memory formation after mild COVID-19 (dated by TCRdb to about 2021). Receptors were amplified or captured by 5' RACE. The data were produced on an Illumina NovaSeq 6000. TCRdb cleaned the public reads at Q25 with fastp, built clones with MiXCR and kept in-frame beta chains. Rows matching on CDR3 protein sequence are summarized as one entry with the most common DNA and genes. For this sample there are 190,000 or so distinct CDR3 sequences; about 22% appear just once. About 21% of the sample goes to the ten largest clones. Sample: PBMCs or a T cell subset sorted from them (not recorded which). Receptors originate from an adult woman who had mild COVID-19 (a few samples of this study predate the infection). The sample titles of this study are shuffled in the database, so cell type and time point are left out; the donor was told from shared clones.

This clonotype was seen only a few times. The CDR3 loop reads CASTTGAGTDTQYF. CDR3 bases: TGTGCCAGCACCACCGGGGCAGGCACAGATACGCAGTATTTT. V is TRBV12-3 or TRBV12-4 and J is TRBJ2-3, with D perhaps assigned TRBD1 or TRBD2 (5 bases each). The CDR3 is made up of 14 amino acids. Trimming removed 7 bases at V and 1 base at J, with 12 bases between.

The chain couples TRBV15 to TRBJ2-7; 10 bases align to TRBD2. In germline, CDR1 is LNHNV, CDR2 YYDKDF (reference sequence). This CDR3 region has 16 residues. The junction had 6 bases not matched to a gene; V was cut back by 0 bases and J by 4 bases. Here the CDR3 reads CATSREKLAGYYEQYF. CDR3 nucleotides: TGTGCCACCAGCAGAGAGAAACTAGCGGGGTATTACGAGCAGTACTTC.

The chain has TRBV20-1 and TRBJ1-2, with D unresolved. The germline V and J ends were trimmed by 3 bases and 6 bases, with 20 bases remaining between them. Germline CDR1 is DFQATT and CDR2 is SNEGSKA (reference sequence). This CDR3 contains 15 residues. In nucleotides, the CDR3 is TGCAGTGCTAGTGAGGATCCCCGGAGTTTTGATGGCTACACCTTC. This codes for CSASEDPRSFDGYTF.

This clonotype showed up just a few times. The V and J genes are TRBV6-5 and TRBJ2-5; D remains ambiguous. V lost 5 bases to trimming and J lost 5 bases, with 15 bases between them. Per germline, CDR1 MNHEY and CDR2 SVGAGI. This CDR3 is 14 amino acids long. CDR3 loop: CASSPRVPRETQYF. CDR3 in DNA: TGTGCCAGCAGTCCCCGGGTCCCGCGTGAGACCCAGTACTTC.

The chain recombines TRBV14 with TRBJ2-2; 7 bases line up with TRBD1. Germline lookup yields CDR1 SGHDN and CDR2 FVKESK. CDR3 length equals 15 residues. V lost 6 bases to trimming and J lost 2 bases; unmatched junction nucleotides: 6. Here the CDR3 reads CASRPGTDNTGELFF. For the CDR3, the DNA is TGTGCCAGCAGGCCCGGGACAGACAACACCGGGGAGCTGTTTTTT.

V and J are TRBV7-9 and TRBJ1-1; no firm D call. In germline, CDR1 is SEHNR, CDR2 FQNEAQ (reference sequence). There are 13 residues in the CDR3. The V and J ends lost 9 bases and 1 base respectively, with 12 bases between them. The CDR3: CASFYPANTEAFF. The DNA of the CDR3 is TGTGCCAGTTTTTATCCGGCGAACACTGAAGCTTTCTTT. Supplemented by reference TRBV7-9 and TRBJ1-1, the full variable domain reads DTGVSQNPRHKITKRGQNVTFRCDPISEHNRLYWYRQTLGQGPEFLTYFQNEAQLEKSRLLSDRFSAERPKGSFSTLEIQRTEQGDSAMYLCASFYPANTEAFFGQGTRLTVV.

The DNA for the CDR3 is TGTGCCAGCAGTTCGGGACGGATCTACGAGCAGTACTTC. It translates to CASSSGRIYEQYF. The genes are TRBV12-3 or TRBV12-4 and TRBJ2-7; either TRBD1 or TRBD2 may fit D (5 bases each). This CDR3 is built from 13 residues. Trimming left V 4 bases short and J 3 bases short, with 10 bases between.

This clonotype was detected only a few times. CDR3 in DNA: TGTGCCAGCAGCCCCCTGGGGGGGGGGAGCTTGGATACGCAGTATTTT. Amino acid sequence: CASSPLGGGSLDTQYF. This chain uses TRBV4-2 with TRBJ2-3; 7 nucleotides line up with TRBD2. Germline CDR1 is LGHNA and CDR2 is YNFKEQ. The V segment lost 4 bases and the J segment 6 bases; nucleotides outside the gene matches: 13. The CDR3 is 16 residues long.

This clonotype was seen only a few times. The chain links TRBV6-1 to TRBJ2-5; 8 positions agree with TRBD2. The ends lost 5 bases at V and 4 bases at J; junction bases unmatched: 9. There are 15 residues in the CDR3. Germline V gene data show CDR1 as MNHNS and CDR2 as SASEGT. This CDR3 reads CASSLLAEWGETQYF. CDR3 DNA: TGTGCCAGCAGTTTACTAGCGGAATGGGGAGAGACCCAGTACTTC.

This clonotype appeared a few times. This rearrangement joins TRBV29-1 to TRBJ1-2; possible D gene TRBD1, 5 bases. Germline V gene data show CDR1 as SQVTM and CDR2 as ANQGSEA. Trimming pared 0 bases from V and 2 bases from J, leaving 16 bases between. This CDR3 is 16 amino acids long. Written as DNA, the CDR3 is TGCAGCGTTGAAGATCTACAAGGGGCCAGCAACTATGGCTACACCTTC. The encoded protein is CSVEDLQGASNYGYTF.

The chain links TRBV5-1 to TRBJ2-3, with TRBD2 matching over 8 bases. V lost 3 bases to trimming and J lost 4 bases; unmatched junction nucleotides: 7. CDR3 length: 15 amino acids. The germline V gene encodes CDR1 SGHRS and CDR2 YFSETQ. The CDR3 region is CASSSGLGGPDTQYF. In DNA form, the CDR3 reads TGCGCCAGCAGCTCGGGACTAGGCGGCCCAGATACGCAGTATTTT.

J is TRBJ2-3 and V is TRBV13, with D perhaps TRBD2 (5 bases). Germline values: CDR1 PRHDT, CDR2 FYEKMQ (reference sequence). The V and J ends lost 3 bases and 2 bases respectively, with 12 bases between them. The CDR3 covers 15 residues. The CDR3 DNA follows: TGTGCCAGCAGCTTTCGGGGTATTTACACAGATACGCAGTATTTT. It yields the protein CASSFRGIYTDTQYF. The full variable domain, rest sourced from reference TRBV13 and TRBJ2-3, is AAGVIQSPRHLIKEKRETATLKCYPIPRHDTVYWYQQGPGQDPQFLISFYEKMQSDKGSIPDRFSAQQFSDYHSELNMSSLELGDSALYFCASSFRGIYTDTQYFGPGTRLTVL.

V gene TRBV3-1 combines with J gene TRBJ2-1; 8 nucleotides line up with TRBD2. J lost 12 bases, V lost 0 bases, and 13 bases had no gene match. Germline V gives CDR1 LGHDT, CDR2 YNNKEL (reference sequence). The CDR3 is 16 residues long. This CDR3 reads CASSQDRAGGLTGQFF. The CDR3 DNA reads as TGTGCCAGCAGCCAAGATCGTGCGGGGGGCCTCACCGGGCAGTTCTTC.

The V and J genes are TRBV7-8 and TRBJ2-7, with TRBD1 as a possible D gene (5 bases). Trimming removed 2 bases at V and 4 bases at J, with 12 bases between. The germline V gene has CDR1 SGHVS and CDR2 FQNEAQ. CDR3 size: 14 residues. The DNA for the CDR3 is TGTGCCAGCAGCTTATTGGGGCCGACGTACGAGCAGTACTTC. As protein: CASSLLGPTYEQYF.